The clone carrying this TCR beta chain was seen once. What it binds is unknown. The data were obtained in a study of OX40 agonist ivuxolimab in advanced cancers. Using immunoSEQ multiplex PCR, the repertoire was profiled, and TCRdb retains in-frame clones only, with some absent. Counted here are tens of thousands of clones, 80% to 95% occurring once; the ten biggest clones make up about an eighth. Findings and caveats of the study: The antigen specificity of the peripheral T cells (those that were expanded) was not determined. Fewer expanded clones were found on average in CD4+ than in CD8+ T cells. Expansion of clones was among the lowest in partial responders at 0.1-3.0 mg/kg.

The receptor comes from an adult with an advanced solid tumor such as melanoma, head and neck, liver or kidney cancer. Specimen: CD4+ or CD8+ T cells sorted from blood, collected in a trial of the OX40 agonist ivuxolimab.

CDR3 nucleotide sequence: TGTGCCAGCAGCTTAGAAACCGACCCAACTAATGAAAAACTGTTTTTT. Translation gives CASSLETDPTNEKLFF. The chain couples TRBV7-6 to TRBJ1-4; D unresolved. The germline gives CDR1 SGHVS, CDR2 FNYEAQ. Trimming shortened V by 1 base and J by 0 bases, and 9 bases separated the two germline ends. CDR3 size: 16 residues. Filled out from reference TRBV7-6 and TRBJ1-4, the complete variable domain reads GAGVSQSPRYKVTKRGQDVALRCDPISGHVSLYWYRQALGQGPEFLTYFNYEAQQDKSGLPNDRFSAERPEGSISTLTIQRTEQRDSAMYRCASSLETDPTNEKLFFGSGTQLSVL.